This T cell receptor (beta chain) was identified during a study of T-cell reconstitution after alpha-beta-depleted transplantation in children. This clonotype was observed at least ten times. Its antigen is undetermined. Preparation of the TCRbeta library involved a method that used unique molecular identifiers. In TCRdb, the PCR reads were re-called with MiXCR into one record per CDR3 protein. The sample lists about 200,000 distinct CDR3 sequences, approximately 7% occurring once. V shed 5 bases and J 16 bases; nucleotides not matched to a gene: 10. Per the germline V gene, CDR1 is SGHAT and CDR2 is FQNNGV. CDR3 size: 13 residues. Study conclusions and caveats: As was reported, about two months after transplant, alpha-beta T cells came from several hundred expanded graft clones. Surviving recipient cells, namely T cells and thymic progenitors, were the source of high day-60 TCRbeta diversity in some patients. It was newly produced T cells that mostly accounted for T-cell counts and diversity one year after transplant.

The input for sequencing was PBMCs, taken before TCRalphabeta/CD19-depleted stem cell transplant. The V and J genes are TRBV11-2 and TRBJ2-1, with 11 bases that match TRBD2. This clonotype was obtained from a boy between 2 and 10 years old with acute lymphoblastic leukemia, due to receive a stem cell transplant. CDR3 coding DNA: TGTGCCAGCAGCGGCTTAACTAGCGGGAGTTTTTTCTTC. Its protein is CASSGLTSGSFFF.